This TCR beta chain was captured by sequencing in a study of T-cell memory formation after mild COVID-19. Study-level information: The two donors had largely donor-specific TCR clusters. Overall study findings and caveats: Cross-reactive memory seemingly joined, as some responding clones were found in pre-infection memory.

The authors produced TCR alpha and TCR beta cDNA libraries with sample barcodes and UMIs by 5'RACE using constant-segment primers. MiXCR, applied by TCRdb to the 5' RACE reads, yields one record per CDR3 protein. This sample has 300,000 to 350,000 distinct CDR3 sequences, with roughly a fifth found just once. Of note for this clonotype: Its antigen remains unidentified.

This CDR3 region has 13 residues. Trimming pared 2 bases from V and 6 bases from J, leaving 11 bases between. Germline V lookup: CDR1 MNHEY, CDR2 SMNVEV (reference sequence). This rearrangement joins TRBV27 to TRBJ2-7; no firm D call. The sequenced material came from PBMCs or a T cell subset sorted from them (not recorded which). This receptor was identified in a man younger than 30 who had mild COVID-19 (a few samples of this study predate the infection). Cell type and time point are not known. The CDR3 DNA is TGTGCCAGCAGTTTAAGAGGCCCTCCCGAGCAGTACTTC. Translation: CASSLRGPPEQYF.